A selection of T cell receptor beta chains follows, all from one sample in a study of monozygotic twins with inflammatory bowel disease. Reprocessing the 5' RACE reads, TCRdb reports a single entry for every CDR3 protein and omits DNA. The ten top clones account for 2% to 2.5%, within a sample of approximately 330,000 distinct CDR3 sequences. The sequenced material came from blood. The receptors originated from a human donor with ulcerative colitis or Crohn's disease, or a healthy co-twin of an affected twin (not recorded which). The CDR3 runs from the conserved cysteine through the conserved F or W.

j_call: TRBJ2-5
v_call: TRBV2
cdr3_aa: CASSIDRTSGGYF

j_call: TRBJ1-6
v_call: TRBV6-2/TRBV6-3
cdr3_aa: CASSPGQGARGPSSYNSPLHF

j_call: TRBJ2-5
v_call: TRBV5-1
cdr3_aa: CASSLAEGGLAQETQYF

j_call: TRBJ2-3
v_call: TRBV7-3
cdr3_aa: CASSLTGGGDTQYF

j_call: TRBJ2-5
v_call: TRBV9
cdr3_aa: CASSVDEEASGETQYF

j_call: TRBJ2-7
v_call: TRBV7-8
cdr3_aa: CASSLAPGVDEQYF

j_call: TRBJ2-2
v_call: TRBV6-1
cdr3_aa: CASSGEVGIGELFF

j_call: TRBJ2-1
v_call: TRBV20-1
cdr3_aa: CSGVAEGNEQFF

j_call: TRBJ1-6
v_call: TRBV12-3/TRBV12-4
cdr3_aa: CASRDKYNSPLHF

j_call: TRBJ2-7
v_call: TRBV27
cdr3_aa: CASSNRGIGEQYF

j_call: TRBJ2-5
v_call: TRBV5-1
cdr3_aa: CASSLYGGESETQYF

j_call: TRBJ1-2
v_call: TRBV7-8
cdr3_aa: CASSSDRAPKRYGYTF

j_call: TRBJ2-7
v_call: TRBV5-1
cdr3_aa: CASSLEGTETYEQYF

j_call: TRBJ1-5
v_call: TRBV7-6
cdr3_aa: CASSLGYSNQPHHF

j_call: TRBJ2-7
v_call: TRBV6-2/TRBV6-3
cdr3_aa: CASSWAGVFSYEQYF